The rows below give T cell receptor beta chains drawn from one sample of a study of PD-1 blockade in mismatch repair-deficient tumors. Method: immunoSEQ multiplex PCR; TCRdb's copy keeps in-frame clones and lacks some. The table includes 80,000 to 100,000 clones, about 85% detected once. The specimen comprised peripheral blood, sampled 12 weeks after starting pembrolizumab. The receptors were sampled from an adult with mismatch repair-deficient cancer. Both conserved end residues are part of each CDR3. The order of the fields is CDR3 DNA, CDR3 protein, clone size, J gene, V gene, D gene. A D gene is named only where the DNA matches it firmly. Rows give clone size only sometimes, using once, few, many, or a class for an expanded clone.

CDR3 DNA: TGTGCCAGTAGTTCCCGCCTTGACAGTCCCCTTGATGAAGCTTTCTTT
CDR3 protein: CASSSRLDSPLDEAFF
clone size: NA
J gene: TRBJ1-1
V gene: TRBV19
D gene: NA

CDR3 DNA: TGTGCCAGCAGTCCCGCGGGAGTGGGGCATCGGAACACCGGGGAGCTGTTTTTT
CDR3 protein: CASSPAGVGHRNTGELFF
clone size: few
J gene: TRBJ2-2
V gene: TRBV7-2
D gene: TRBD2

CDR3 DNA: TGTGCCAGCAGCTCACAGGGGGCGCCCACTGAAGCTTTCTTT
CDR3 protein: CASSSQGAPTEAFF
clone size: NA
J gene: TRBJ1-1
V gene: TRBV7-9
D gene: TRBD1

CDR3 DNA: TGTGCCAGCAGCGTAGACGAGTTATCCTATGGCTACACCTTC
CDR3 protein: CASSVDELSYGYTF
clone size: once
J gene: TRBJ1-2
V gene: TRBV9
D gene: NA

CDR3 DNA: TGCGCCAGCAGCTTGGCCAAATACAACAATGAGCAGTTCTTC
CDR3 protein: CASSLAKYNNEQFF
clone size: NA
J gene: TRBJ2-1
V gene: TRBV5-1
D gene: NA

CDR3 DNA: TGTGCCAGCAGCTTAGGAGTAGGGGGTGAAGGCTACACCTTC
CDR3 protein: CASSLGVGGEGYTF
clone size: NA
J gene: TRBJ1-2
V gene: TRBV7-8
D gene: NA

CDR3 DNA: TGTGCCAGCAGTACCCGGACAGGGAAGAACATTCAGTACTTC
CDR3 protein: CASSTRTGKNIQYF
clone size: few
J gene: TRBJ2-4
V gene: TRBV6-1
D gene: TRBD1

CDR3 DNA: TGTGCCTGGAGTGGGGGACCGAACACCGGGGAGCTGTTTTTT
CDR3 protein: CAWSGGPNTGELFF
clone size: NA
J gene: TRBJ2-2
V gene: TRBV30
D gene: NA

CDR3 DNA: TGTGCCAGCAGCTTAGAAGGTGGCGGGAACACTGAAGCTTTCTTT
CDR3 protein: CASSLEGGGNTEAFF
clone size: NA
J gene: TRBJ1-1
V gene: TRBV7-6
D gene: NA

CDR3 DNA: TGTGCCAGCAGCTTAGGAACTAGCGGGATAGGAGAGACCCAGTACTTC
CDR3 protein: CASSLGTSGIGETQYF
clone size: NA
J gene: TRBJ2-5
V gene: TRBV7-3
D gene: TRBD2

CDR3 DNA: TGTGCCAGTACTAGCGGGATCGTCGCCGGGGAGCTGTTTTTT
CDR3 protein: CASTSGIVAGELFF
clone size: NA
J gene: TRBJ2-2
V gene: TRBV19
D gene: TRBD2

CDR3 DNA: TGTGCCAGCACATCCGTGGCAGCAGCTAACTATGGCTACACCTTC
CDR3 protein: CASTSVAAANYGYTF
clone size: NA
J gene: TRBJ1-2
V gene: TRBV7-9
D gene: NA

CDR3 DNA: TGTGCCAGCAGCCCACTAGCGGGAGTTTACAATGAGCAGTTCTTC
CDR3 protein: CASSPLAGVYNEQFF
clone size: NA
J gene: TRBJ2-1
V gene: TRBV7-2
D gene: TRBD2

CDR3 DNA: TGTGCCAGCAGAGGGACAGGGGGCTTGAATGAGCAGTTCTTC
CDR3 protein: CASRGTGGLNEQFF
clone size: NA
J gene: TRBJ2-1
V gene: TRBV6-5
D gene: TRBD1

CDR3 DNA: TGCAGCGTTCAGGGCCTCATGAACACTGAAGCTTTCTTT
CDR3 protein: CSVQGLMNTEAFF
clone size: NA
J gene: TRBJ1-1
V gene: TRBV29-1
D gene: NA

CDR3 DNA: TGTGCCAGCAGCCATGATCCGTCTAGCGAGCGCCACAATGAGCAGTTCTTC
CDR3 protein: CASSHDPSSERHNEQFF
clone size: NA
J gene: TRBJ2-1
V gene: TRBV4-2
D gene: NA

CDR3 DNA: TGTGCCAGCAGCGGACTTCGTACTAGCGGGACTTTTAACGTCAATGAGCAGTTCTTC
CDR3 protein: CASSGLRTSGTFNVNEQFF
clone size: NA
J gene: TRBJ2-1
V gene: TRBV7-6
D gene: TRBD2

CDR3 DNA: TGCGCCAGCAGCTTGGGACTAGCGGGAGGAGGTGCGGAGACCCAGTACTTC
CDR3 protein: CASSLGLAGGGAETQYF
clone size: NA
J gene: TRBJ2-5
V gene: TRBV5-1
D gene: TRBD2

CDR3 DNA: TGTGCCAGCACCAGGGGAGGGATGAGGACCTCTGAAGCTTTCTTT
CDR3 protein: CASTRGGMRTSEAFF
clone size: NA
J gene: TRBJ1-1
V gene: TRBV11-2
D gene: NA

CDR3 DNA: TGTGCCTGGTTCCCCCCCCGGGCCCCGAACACTGAAGCTTTCTTT
CDR3 protein: CAWFPPRAPNTEAFF
clone size: few
J gene: TRBJ1-1
V gene: TRBV30
D gene: NA

CDR3 DNA: TGTGCCAGCAGTTACTCCCAGGCCGCCACGCAGCCCCAGCATTTT
CDR3 protein: CASSYSQAATQPQHF
clone size: NA
J gene: TRBJ1-5
V gene: TRBV6-5
D gene: NA

CDR3 DNA: TGTGCCAGCAGCTTGTTACGACTGATAGGCAACAATGAGCAGTTCTTC
CDR3 protein: CASSLLRLIGNNEQFF
clone size: NA
J gene: TRBJ2-1
V gene: TRBV5-8
D gene: NA

CDR3 DNA: TGTGCCAGCAGTTTAGCGGGAGAGCCCGGGGAGCTGTTTTTT
CDR3 protein: CASSLAGEPGELFF
clone size: NA
J gene: TRBJ2-2
V gene: TRBV27
D gene: TRBD2

CDR3 DNA: TGTGCCAGTAGTTCGCAGGAGATCACAGATACGCAGTATTTT
CDR3 protein: CASSSQEITDTQYF
clone size: NA
J gene: TRBJ2-3
V gene: TRBV19
D gene: NA

CDR3 DNA: TGCAGTTCCGGGACAGAGACGGATCAGCCCCAGCATTTT
CDR3 protein: CSSGTETDQPQHF
clone size: once
J gene: TRBJ1-5
V gene: TRBV29-1
D gene: TRBD1

CDR3 DNA: TGCGCCAGCAGCTCCATAACAGACGGGCAGTTCTTC
CDR3 protein: CASSSITDGQFF
clone size: NA
J gene: TRBJ2-1
V gene: TRBV5-1
D gene: NA

CDR3 DNA: TGTGCCAGCAGTTTTCTAAGGGGGGCTAACACCGGGGAGCTGTTTTTT
CDR3 protein: CASSFLRGANTGELFF
clone size: NA
J gene: TRBJ2-2
V gene: TRBV6-5
D gene: NA

CDR3 DNA: TGTGCCAGCAGCCAAGACTTGGCGGGGGTCTCCTACAATGAGCAGTTCTTC
CDR3 protein: CASSQDLAGVSYNEQFF
clone size: once
J gene: TRBJ2-1
V gene: TRBV4-2
D gene: TRBD2

CDR3 DNA: TGCGCCAGCAGCTTGCTTCAGGGTGGGACCGGGGAGCTGTTTTTT
CDR3 protein: CASSLLQGGTGELFF
clone size: NA
J gene: TRBJ2-2
V gene: TRBV5-1
D gene: NA

CDR3 DNA: TGTGCCAGCAGCGGGCCGGGCTTCTCCGAGCAGTACTTC
CDR3 protein: CASSGPGFSEQYF
clone size: NA
J gene: TRBJ2-7
V gene: TRBV5-5
D gene: NA

CDR3 DNA: TGCAGCGTTGAAGTTAGTACAGGGGGTGAAAAACTGTTTTTT
CDR3 protein: CSVEVSTGGEKLFF
clone size: NA
J gene: TRBJ1-4
V gene: TRBV29-1
D gene: TRBD1

CDR3 DNA: TGTGCCAGTAGTCCGAACACAGGGGGGTTCAATGAGCAGTTCTTC
CDR3 protein: CASSPNTGGFNEQFF
clone size: NA
J gene: TRBJ2-1
V gene: TRBV19
D gene: TRBD1

CDR3 DNA: TGTGCCAGCAGCTTAGTGGGCCCCTGGGAGCAGTACTTC
CDR3 protein: CASSLVGPWEQYF
clone size: NA
J gene: TRBJ2-7
V gene: TRBV11-2
D gene: NA

CDR3 DNA: TGTGCTAGCAGCCCCCGGACAGGCACTGAAGCTTTCTTT
CDR3 protein: CASSPRTGTEAFF
clone size: NA
J gene: TRBJ1-1
V gene: TRBV7-7
D gene: TRBD1

CDR3 DNA: TGTGCCAGCAGCCCCGGGACATGGGGGTACGAGCAGTACTTC
CDR3 protein: CASSPGTWGYEQYF
clone size: NA
J gene: TRBJ2-7
V gene: TRBV7-2
D gene: NA

CDR3 DNA: TGTGCCAGCAGCATGAGACAGGGTTCTACCGGGGAGCTGTTTTTT
CDR3 protein: CASSMRQGSTGELFF
clone size: NA
J gene: TRBJ2-2
V gene: TRBV11-2
D gene: TRBD1

CDR3 DNA: TGTGCCAGCAGCCTTTCCCTCTCCTACGAGCAGTACTTC
CDR3 protein: CASSLSLSYEQYF
clone size: NA
J gene: TRBJ2-7
V gene: TRBV4-2
D gene: NA

CDR3 DNA: TGTGCCAGCAGCCCCAACCCGACAGGGTTCGGGGCCAACGTCCTGACTTTC
CDR3 protein: CASSPNPTGFGANVLTF
clone size: NA
J gene: TRBJ2-6
V gene: TRBV5-4
D gene: TRBD1

CDR3 DNA: TGTGCCAGCAGCCTGTCCGCCCTCTACGAGCAGTACTTC
CDR3 protein: CASSLSALYEQYF
clone size: few
J gene: TRBJ2-7
V gene: TRBV6-5
D gene: NA

CDR3 DNA: TGTGCTAGCAGCTTGCAGGGGTTCGGCGAGACCCAGTACTTC
CDR3 protein: CASSLQGFGETQYF
clone size: NA
J gene: TRBJ2-5
V gene: TRBV7-7
D gene: NA

CDR3 DNA: TGTGCCAGCAGCGCACTCGGACAGGTAAACAATGAGCAGTTCTTC
CDR3 protein: CASSALGQVNNEQFF
clone size: NA
J gene: TRBJ2-1
V gene: TRBV5-6
D gene: TRBD1

CDR3 DNA: TGTGCCAGCAGTAGCTTGGGGGAAGAGACCCAGTACTTC
CDR3 protein: CASSSLGEETQYF
clone size: NA
J gene: TRBJ2-5
V gene: TRBV27
D gene: NA

CDR3 DNA: TGTGCCAGCAGTTCCGGACTAGCGGGCACAGATACGCAGTATTTT
CDR3 protein: CASSSGLAGTDTQYF
clone size: NA
J gene: TRBJ2-3
V gene: TRBV7-2
D gene: TRBD2

CDR3 DNA: TGCAGCGTTGAAGAAGGCAACACAGATACGCAGTATTTT
CDR3 protein: CSVEEGNTDTQYF
clone size: NA
J gene: TRBJ2-3
V gene: TRBV29-1
D gene: NA

CDR3 DNA: TGCGCCAGCAGCCAAGCCGACCTAGGGGCAAACTATGGCTACACCTTC
CDR3 protein: CASSQADLGANYGYTF
clone size: NA
J gene: TRBJ1-2
V gene: TRBV4-1
D gene: NA

CDR3 DNA: TGTGCCAGCTCACCCCAAGTTGGAGACACCATATATTTT
CDR3 protein: CASSPQVGDTIYF
clone size: NA
J gene: TRBJ1-3
V gene: TRBV18
D gene: NA

CDR3 DNA: TGTGCCAGCAGACGGGCGTCAAGGTCCACTAATGAAAAACTGTTTTTT
CDR3 protein: CASRRASRSTNEKLFF
clone size: NA
J gene: TRBJ1-4
V gene: TRBV2
D gene: NA